This T cell receptor (beta chain) was captured in a study of CD8+ T cells in alopecia areata. Study context: Treated patients were given 5 to 10 mg oral tofacitinib twice daily. General observations from the study: Patients showed less clear TCR sequence sharing than mice, possibly partly because of HLA diversity.

Sorting of CD4+ and CD8+ T cells was performed on PBMCs. Concerning this clone itself: Its antigen remains unidentified.

Reverse transcribed after extraction, RNA yielded cDNA as the sequencing template. Assay used: immunoSEQ multiplex PCR; TCRdb lists only in-frame clones, some missing. This table has about 190,000 clones, around 50% appearing once. CDR3 size: 17 residues. V was pared by 4 bases and J by 4 bases, with 15 bases of the junction left unmatched. CDR1 SGHDT and CDR2 YYEEEE come from the germline V gene. This clonotype originated in a human donor with alopecia areata. The material sequenced was CD4+ T cells sorted from blood, taken at week 0. The chain combines TRBV5-6 with TRBJ2-5; 8 nucleotides agree with TRBD2. The CDR3 DNA follows: TGTGCCAGCAGCACCTCAGCGGGGGTCGTAGGTTCAGAGACCCAGTACTTC. Its protein is CASSTSAGVVGSETQYF. The full variable domain, with the rest looked up from reference TRBV5-6 and TRBJ2-5, is DAGVTQSPTHLIKTRGQQVTLRCSPKSGHDTVSWYQQALGQGPQFIFQYYEEEERQRGNFPDRFSGHQFPNYSSELNVNALLLGDSALYLCASSTSAGVVGSETQYFGPGTRLLVL.